This T cell receptor (beta chain) was observed in a study of OX40 agonist ivuxolimab in advanced cancers. Study summary: With ivuxolimab, an agonistic anti-OX40 (CD134) antibody, patients were treated. Therapy given before enrollment (anti-PD-1, anti-PD-L1 or anti-CTLA-4) was allowed, and around 41% had some. Three patients showed partial responses: one hepatocellular carcinoma and two cutaneous melanoma cases. The dose of intravenous ivuxolimab that patients received every 2 weeks ranged from 0.01 to 10 mg/kg.

Repertoires were generated with immunoSEQ multiplex PCR, while TCRdb's copy carries only in-frame clones and drops some. Of 65,000 to 90,000 clones listed, around 85% are singletons. This material consisted of CD4+ or CD8+ T cells sorted from blood, taken in a trial of the OX40 agonist ivuxolimab. This sequence was found in an adult with an advanced solid tumor such as melanoma, head and neck, liver or kidney cancer.

In nucleotides, the CDR3 is TGCGCCAGCAGCTTGGGCCTTGGGCAGGGTCCCTATGGCTACACCTTC. Its protein product is CASSLGLGQGPYGYTF. This chain joins TRBV5-1 and TRBJ1-2; TRBD1 is a possible D gene (5 bases). The CDR3 contains 16 residues. Germline V gene lookup returns CDR1 SGHRS and CDR2 YFSETQ. V was cut by 0 bases and J by 4 bases, with 16 bases left in between.